The 9 T cell receptor beta chains below come from one sample, sequenced in a study of T cell responses to AZD1222 COVID-19 vaccine (dated by TCRdb to 2020 to 2022). The sample's time point label, in plain terms: baseline before first vaccination. Libraries were constructed by the immunoSEQ multiplex PCR assay. Sourced from immuneACCESS, this table was stored by TCRdb with only in-frame sequences that have V and J called. A share of the clones is absent; for the studies checked, an unresolved V gene accounts for under half, and the remainder has no known explanation. The sample profile shows tens of thousands of clones; roughly 80% of them were found once. The leading ten clones occupy around 21% of the sample. The specimen comprised peripheral blood, sampled on day 0 of AZD1222 vaccination. The receptors derive from an adult in good health.

The chain joins TRBV24-1 to TRBJ2-7; 7 positions match TRBD2. The CDR3 covers 13 residues. CDR1 is KGHDR and CDR2 is SFDVKD in the germline V gene. V lost 4 bases, J lost 1 base, and 0 bases stayed unmatched. The CDR3 reads CATSEAGSYEQYF. In nucleotides, the CDR3 is TGTGCCACCAGTGAAGCGGGATCCTACGAGCAGTACTTC.

This chain links TRBV12-5 with TRBJ2-5; possibly TRBD1 for D (6 bases). The CDR3 contains 15 residues. The germline gives CDR1 LGHNT, CDR2 FRNRAP. Trimming pared 5 bases from V and 2 bases from J, leaving 15 bases between. This CDR3 reads CASGTGLGRQETQYF. For the CDR3, the DNA is TGTGCTAGTGGTACAGGGTTGGGAAGACAAGAGACCCAGTACTTC. The full variable domain, with the rest looked up from reference TRBV12-5 and TRBJ2-5, is DARVTQTPRHKVTEMGQEVTMRCQPILGHNTVFWYRQTMMQGLELLAYFRNRAPLDDSGMPKDRFSAEMPDATLATLKIQPSEPRDSAVYFCASGTGLGRQETQYFGPGTRLLVL.

The V gene is TRBV5-4, the J gene TRBJ2-3, with 11 positions matching TRBD2. From germline, CDR1 is SGHNT and CDR2 YYREEE (reference sequence). The CDR3 consists of 19 residues. V shed 0 bases and J 10 bases; nucleotides not matched to a gene: 19. CDR3 loop: CASSLGSSGRTPSRYAQYF. CDR3 DNA sequence: TGTGCCAGCAGCTTGGGTTCTAGCGGGAGGACGCCGTCCCGATACGCGCAGTATTTT.

This clone was detected only a few times. V usage is TRBV10-2 and J usage is TRBJ2-2; D remains ambiguous. Germline lookup yields CDR1 WSHSY and CDR2 SAAADI. This CDR3 is built from 15 residues. The V end lost 6 bases, the J end lost 5 bases, and 16 bases lay between the germline ends. In nucleotides, the CDR3 is TGCGCCAGCAGCGCGGCCTTAGTGGGGACCGGGGAGCTGTTTTTT. This codes for CASSAALVGTGELFF.

CDR3 bases: TGTGCCAGCAGTCGACTTTCGGATACGCAGTATTTT. Amino acids: CASSRLSDTQYF. The V and J genes are TRBV28 and TRBJ2-3; D not certain. The CDR3 is made up of 12 amino acids. Between the trimmed V and J ends, which lost 5 bases and 6 bases, there was a span of 9 bases. Per germline, CDR1 MDHEN and CDR2 SYDVKM. The full variable domain, its missing parts supplied by reference TRBV28 and TRBJ2-3, is DVKVTQSSRYLVKRTGEKVFLECVQDMDHENMFWYRQDPGLGLRLIYFSYDVKMKEKGDIPEGYSVSREKKERFSLILESASTNQTSMYLCASSRLSDTQYFGPGTRLTVL.

The CDR3 nucleotides are TGTGCCAGCAGCTTAGGGACTAGCAAGGGAGAGACCCAGTACTTC. It is translated as CASSLGTSKGETQYF. V usage is TRBV11-2 and J usage is TRBJ2-5; 8 positions agree with TRBD2. Losses at the gene ends were 1 base for V and 4 bases for J; bases not matched to a gene: 5. CDR1 SGHAT and CDR2 FQNNGV come from the germline V gene. This CDR3 region has 15 residues.

About this clone: An end of the junction differs from the germline gene, which may be a read error. J is TRBJ2-2 and V is TRBV7-7; 10 positions match TRBD1. Per germline, CDR1 SSHAT and CDR2 FNYEAQ (reference sequence). The CDR3 has 15 amino acids. The CDR3 coding sequence is TGTGCTAGCAGATCCGGGACAGGGGCGGCCGGGGAGCTGTTTTTT. This encodes CASRSGTGAAGELFF. Looking up the rest from reference TRBV7-7 and TRBJ2-2 gives the full variable domain: GAGVSQSPRYKVTKRGQDVTLRCDPISSHATLYWYQQALGQGPEFLTYFNYEAQPDKSGLPSDRFSAERPEGSISTLTIQRTEQRDSAMYRCASRSGTGAAGELFFGEGSRLTVL.

The V and J genes are TRBV5-1 and TRBJ2-1, with 8 nucleotides matching TRBD2. Germline assignment: CDR1 SGHRS and CDR2 YFSETQ. The CDR3 runs to 14 residues. The V gene end was trimmed by 7 bases and the J gene end by 2 bases; junction bases not matched to a gene: 5. The CDR3 here is CASATSGTYNEQFF. Here the CDR3 DNA reads TGCGCCAGCGCTACTAGCGGAACCTACAATGAGCAGTTCTTC.

This clone has only one observation. The chain has TRBV18 and TRBJ1-1; possibly TRBD1 for D (6 bases). The CDR3 runs 16 residues. Trimming shortened V by 0 bases and J by 1 base, and 12 bases separated the two germline ends. Per the germline V gene, CDR1 is KGHSH and CDR2 is LQKENI. CDR3 region: CASSPPSRGGNTEAFF. In nucleotides, the CDR3 is TGTGCCAGCTCACCACCGAGCAGGGGTGGGAACACTGAAGCTTTCTTT.